This TCR beta chain was sequenced during a study of radiation and T cells in renal cell carcinoma. Time point given: blood 4 weeks post-SBRT, at nephrectomy. Treatment noted: 15 Gy SBRT to primary tumor, nephrectomy 4 weeks later. Nephrectomy followed 15 Gy stereotactic body radiation by 4 weeks. The tumor was a clear cell renal cell carcinoma. Trimming shortened V by 4 bases and J by 3 bases, and 12 bases separated the two germline ends. CDR1 SQVTM and CDR2 ANQGSEA come from the germline V gene. The CDR3 has 13 residues. Some clones are missing from TCRdb's copy, which holds only in-frame ones; the method was immunoSEQ multiplex PCR. The data show about 90,000 clones, around 80% seen once. Note on this clone: What it binds is not known.

Study-level results: Baseline intratumoral clonotype presence is unknown without pretreatment biopsies.

The sample consisted of blood, taken from a patient whose treatment included radiotherapy and nephrectomy. The chain combines TRBV29-1 with TRBJ1-1; the D is unclear. The clonotype comes from a man aged 55 to 69 with renal cell carcinoma. DNA for the CDR3: TGCAGCGTTGCTGCCACCCCTGACACTGAAGCTTTCTTT. Its protein is CSVAATPDTEAFF.